This paragraph reports one T cell receptor (beta chain). Its antigen is not known. This sample is drawn from a study of T cell responses to AZD1222 COVID-19 vaccine. Regarding the study as a whole: Reportedly, close to half of spike-specific TCRs are directed against unmutated variant regions. Repertoires in all cases were sampled only once the peak T cell response had passed. At baseline, seropositivity was found in only a handful of AZD1222 recipients.

Second doses at about 4 or about 12 weeks were pooled. This CDR3 has 15 amino acids. With 6 bases removed from V and 0 bases from J, the gap between germline ends came to 12 bases. Germline lookup yields CDR1 KGHSH and CDR2 LQKENI. Some clones are missing from TCRdb's copy, which holds only in-frame ones; the method was immunoSEQ multiplex PCR. The repertoire has roughly 150,000 clones, about 83% of them found once; the top ten carry around 0.99%. The gene calls are TRBV18 and TRBJ2-1, with D possibly being TRBD1 or TRBD2 (6 bases each). This sample comprised peripheral blood, obtained 28 days after the second AZD1222 dose. The receptor was derived from an adult who received the AZD1222 COVID-19 vaccine. CDR3 sequence (DNA): TGTGCCAGCTCGATGGGGGGCTTCTCCTACAATGAGCAGTTCTTC. The encoded protein is CASSMGGFSYNEQFF.